Below, 6 T cell receptor beta chains from the same sample are listed, as sequenced in a study of T cells expressing NK-cell markers (dated by TCRdb to 2020 to 2021). The library was made by 5' RACE. TCRdb records Illumina HiSeq 2000 as the sequencer. Each CDR3 protein sequence appears as one entry after TCRdb reprocessed the reads, and no DNA is included. The table for this sample shows 150,000 to 180,000 distinct CDR3 sequences. Around a third of the sample is taken by the ten largest. Source material: blood T cells: a sorted CD56 or NKG2C T cell subset, CD4+ or CD8+ T cells, or bulk PBMC T cells (not recorded which). The receptors shown here come from a woman between 45 and 60 years old in good health. Donor details come from another sample of the same person, matched by shared clones.

The chain links TRBV14 to TRBJ2-2; the TRBD2 assignment by TCRdb is unverifiable without DNA. Germline V lookup: CDR1 SGHDN, CDR2 FVKESK. The CDR3 runs to 17 residues. CDR3 protein: CASSQERGYPNTGELFF.

The gene calls are TRBV6-5 and TRBJ2-7; TCRdb names TRBD2, which stays unverified in the absence of DNA. There are 18 residues in the CDR3. Germline V lookup: CDR1 MNHEY, CDR2 SVGAGI. The CDR3 sequence: CASSYFVSWGTSIYEQYF.

The V call is TRBV12-3 or TRBV12-4, the J call TRBJ2-4. The CDR3 contains 12 residues. The CDR3 loop is CASRTAKNIQYF.

The rearrangement joins TRBV24-1 to TRBJ1-1. Germline V gene lookup returns CDR1 KGHDR and CDR2 SFDVKD. The CDR3 length is 16 residues. CDR3 in amino acids: CATSDLGRRPYAKAFF.

The chain links TRBV20-1 to TRBJ2-7; the TCRdb D gene call, TRBD1, has no DNA to confirm it. Germline V gene data show CDR1 as DFQATT and CDR2 as SNEGSKA (reference sequence). There are 13 residues in the CDR3. CDR3 amino acids: CSARDLSSYEQYF.

CDR3: CSARDSGTYTGELFF. V gene TRBV20-1 combines with J gene TRBJ2-2; TCRdb names TRBD2, which stays unverified in the absence of DNA. CDR3 length equals 15 residues. The germline V gene encodes CDR1 DFQATT and CDR2 SNEGSKA (reference sequence).